One and the same sample provided the 22 T cell receptor beta chains below, sequenced in a study of blood T cells in healthy people across ages. With a J-beta primer mix and a sample-barcoded 5' primer, a second PCR ran 7 to 11 cycles. TCRdb redid the calling of the 5' RACE reads with MiXCR, one entry per CDR3 protein. The table lists about 680,000 distinct CDR3 sequences, over 45% of them singletons. Sequencing input: blood. The receptors stem from a woman in her sixties in good health.

This clonotype was counted between two and nine times. V and J are TRBV29-1 and TRBJ2-2; TRBD2 matches at 7 bases. The germline CDR1 and CDR2 sequences are SQVTM and ANQGSEA. Losses at the gene ends were 7 bases for V and 2 bases for J; bases not matched to a gene: 10. The CDR3 length is 15 residues. The CDR3 loop reads CSASSSGVNTGELFF. The CDR3 coding sequence is TGCAGCGCGTCTTCTAGCGGAGTTAACACCGGGGAGCTGTTTTTT.

This clonotype was seen many times. This chain joins TRBV24-1 and TRBJ2-5, with D perhaps TRBD1 or TRBD2 (5 bases each). The CDR3 length is 11 residues. Germline V gives CDR1 KGHDR, CDR2 SFDVKD. Trimming cost V 9 bases and J 11 bases, with 15 bases left between them. CDR3 coding DNA: TGTGCCACCTGTGGGGGTGATGAGCAGTACTTC. As protein: CATCGGDEQYF.

The sample holds a few counts of this clonotype. V and J are TRBV4-3 and TRBJ1-2; D not certain. Germline V gives CDR1 LGHNA, CDR2 YSLEER. The ends were cut back, 0 bases at V and 8 bases at J, with 19 bases in the middle. CDR3 length equals 16 residues. CDR3 coding DNA: TGCGCCAGCAGCCAAGATATGGCAGCTACTATGGGGGGCTACACCTTC. It is translated as CASSQDMAATMGGYTF.

The CDR3 DNA is TGCAGCGTCACTCCGGGAGGCTATGGCTACACCTTC. It specifies CSVTPGGYGYTF. V usage is TRBV29-1 and J usage is TRBJ1-2; D unclear. The CDR3 has 12 residues. Germline V lookup: CDR1 SQVTM, CDR2 ANQGSEA. V lost 6 bases and J lost 4, with 12 bases in between.

To note about this clonotype: A much larger clone differs by one base, so this may be a read error. This rearrangement joins TRBV7-6 to TRBJ2-5; D tentatively reads TRBD1 or TRBD2 (5 bases each). This CDR3 region has 12 residues. The germline V gene encodes CDR1 SGHVS and CDR2 FNYEAQ. CDR3 nucleotide sequence: TGTGCCAGCAGTTGGGACCAAGAGACCCGGTACTTC. Its translation: CASSWDQETRYF.

The chain uses TRBV5-1 and TRBJ2-1, with D unresolved. CDR1 and CDR2 (germline): SGHRS, YFSETQ. V was pared by 1 base and J by 4 bases, with 15 bases between. The CDR3 length is 16 residues. The CDR3 DNA reads as TGCGCCAGCAGCTTGTCGACGAGTCCTACTTACAATGAGCAGTTCTTC. Protein sequence: CASSLSTSPTYNEQFF.

A few counts support this clonotype. The V call is TRBV5-1, the J call TRBJ2-2, with D hard to call. The ends were cut back, 5 bases at V and 0 bases at J, with 8 bases in the middle. Looked up from germline, CDR1 is SGHRS and CDR2 is YFSETQ. The CDR3 extends over 14 amino acids. The CDR3 nucleotides are TGCGCCAGCAGAGCGCTTACGAACACCGGGGAGCTGTTTTTT. As protein: CASRALTNTGELFF.

The chain recombines TRBV5-1 with TRBJ1-2; TRBD1 is a possible D gene (5 bases). Trimming shortened V by 3 bases and J by 8 bases, and 14 bases separated the two germline ends. Germline V gene lookup returns CDR1 SGHRS and CDR2 YFSETQ. The CDR3 runs 13 residues. For the CDR3, the DNA is TGCGCCAGCAGCTCAGGGATAGTAGGAGGCTACACCTTC. Amino acid sequence: CASSSGIVGGYTF.

The chain recombines TRBV7-2 with TRBJ2-1; 10 bases are a match to TRBD1. Per germline, CDR1 SGHTA and CDR2 FQGNSA. Trimming took 0 bases from V and 6 from J; bases not matched to a gene: 5. CDR3 size: 16 residues. The CDR3 sequence is CASSLAYGTGVNEQFF. CDR3 DNA sequence: TGTGCCAGCAGCTTAGCATATGGGACAGGGGTCAATGAGCAGTTCTTC.

V gene TRBV4-3 combines with J gene TRBJ2-7, with 11 nucleotides matching TRBD2. In germline, CDR1 is LGHNA, CDR2 YSLEER. This CDR3 is 16 amino acids long. J lost 4 bases, V lost 2 bases, and 7 bases had no gene match. For the CDR3, the DNA is TGCGCCAGCAGCCAACGAACTAGCGGGAGCTTGTACGAGCAGTACTTC. Its protein is CASSQRTSGSLYEQYF.

This chain's CDR3 is CASSQVQFTGELFF. CDR3 nucleotides: TGCGCCAGCAGCCAAGTTCAGTTTACCGGGGAGCTGTTTTTT. This chain connects TRBV4-1 to TRBJ2-2; no firm D call. V dropped 1 base and J dropped 5 bases, with 8 bases sitting between them. The germline gives CDR1 MGHRA, CDR2 YSYEKL. The CDR3 has 14 residues.

This clonotype showed up just a few times. The J gene is TRBJ2-4, the V gene TRBV6-2 or TRBV6-3; D gene unclear. The J call may not be correct, given that the DNA end is closer to TRBJ2-7. CDR1 is MNHEY and CDR2 is SVGEGT in the germline V gene. This CDR3 is 12 amino acids long. CDR3 in DNA: TGTGCCAGCAGTTACTCTGTAAACGAGCAGTACTTC. Its translation is CASSYSVNEQYF.

This chain joins TRBV5-1 and TRBJ1-4; no reliable D call. CDR1 and CDR2 from the germline V gene are SGHRS and YFSETQ. V dropped 5 bases and J dropped 8 bases, with 16 bases sitting between them. This CDR3 spans 14 amino acids. CDR3 sequence: CASSAEGPREKLFF. CDR3 nucleotide sequence: TGCGCCAGCAGTGCCGAAGGGCCTCGGGAAAAACTGTTTTTT.

This clonotype was detected only a few times. The chain employs TRBV6-6 and TRBJ2-7; 8 bases are a match to TRBD2. This CDR3 comprises 15 residues. V lost 7 bases and J lost 3; bases outside the gene matches: 11. In germline, CDR1 is MNHNY, CDR2 SVGAGI (reference sequence). CDR3: CASTPSVTSDYEQYF. CDR3 coding DNA: TGTGCCAGCACGCCCTCCGTGACTAGCGACTACGAGCAGTACTTC.

This clonotype has only a few counts. V usage is TRBV7-2 and J usage is TRBJ2-7; 7 nucleotides line up with TRBD2. Germline V lookup: CDR1 SGHTA, CDR2 FQGNSA. V shed 1 base, J shed 2 bases, and the junction held 8 bases outside the gene matches. CDR3 length: 16 residues. Written as DNA, the CDR3 is TGTGCCAGCAGCTTAGTGCACGGGGGGATTCCCTACGAGCAGTACTTC. Protein sequence: CASSLVHGGIPYEQYF.

This clonotype was seen a few times. This chain links TRBV20-1 with TRBJ2-1; the D gene is possibly TRBD2 (5 bases). The V gene lost 6 bases and the J gene lost 5 bases, with 17 bases spanning the gap. In germline, CDR1 is DFQATT, CDR2 SNEGSKA (reference sequence). This CDR3 comprises 14 residues. The CDR3 DNA reads as TGCAGTGCGAGGACTCTTACTAGAGACAATGAGCAGTTCTTC. Protein: CSARTLTRDNEQFF.

This rearrangement joins TRBV14 to TRBJ2-1; D gene unclear. The CDR3 loop spans 16 amino acids. Germline V CDR1 and CDR2: SGHDN, FVKESK. V was pared by 1 base and J by 2 bases, with 12 bases between. CDR3 amino acids: CASSQGTAYPYNEQFF. For the CDR3, the DNA is TGTGCCAGCAGCCAAGGCACGGCCTACCCCTACAATGAGCAGTTCTTC.

This chain links TRBV27 with TRBJ2-1; D is possibly TRBD1 or TRBD2 (5 bases each). The ends were cut back, 5 bases at V and 5 bases at J, with 37 bases in the middle. CDR3 length equals 22 residues. Germline lookup yields CDR1 MNHEY and CDR2 SMNVEV (reference sequence). CDR3 DNA: TGTGCCAGCAGTCCGTTTTACCAAGTAGGGGTAGCGCGCCTAATGCCCGACAATGAGCAGTTCTTC. Translated, it gives CASSPFYQVGVARLMPDNEQFF.

Concerning this clonotype: A junction end diverges from the germline sequence, so it may reflect a read error. The rearrangement uses TRBV7-9 and TRBJ1-2; 10 nucleotides agree with TRBD1. This CDR3 comprises 14 residues. In germline, CDR1 is SEHNR, CDR2 FQNEAQ (reference sequence). The CDR3 sequence: CAISQTGGASGYTF. The CDR3 DNA reads TGTGCCATCAGCCAGACAGGGGGCGCGTCCGGCTACACCTTC.

For the CDR3, the DNA is TGTGCCAGCAGCGTTGGAACCTCGGGGGAAGCTTTCTTT. This codes for CASSVGTSGEAFF. V is TRBV7-9 and J is TRBJ1-1; D ambiguous. This CDR3 contains 13 residues. V was pared by 5 bases and J by 8 bases, with 15 bases between. From germline, CDR1 is SEHNR and CDR2 FQNEAQ (reference sequence).

The chain uses TRBV7-3 and TRBJ2-7; D may be TRBD2 (5 bases). Germline V lookup: CDR1 SGHTA, CDR2 FQGTGA. The V end was cut by 5 bases, the J end by 6 bases, with 14 bases between. CDR3 length: 13 residues. The CDR3 spells CASSNRGASEQYF. As DNA, the CDR3 is TGTGCCAGCAGCAACCGGGGAGCGAGCGAGCAGTACTTC.

This clonotype was seen more than once but under ten times. This sequence joins TRBV28 and TRBJ2-5; D is undetermined. Germline V CDR1 and CDR2: MDHEN, SYDVKM. Trimming removed 5 bases from V and 7 bases from J, with 8 bases in between. The CDR3 length is 11 residues. The CDR3 DNA reads as TGTGCCAGCAGTCTACAGAGGACCCAGTACTTC. This encodes CASSLQRTQYF. The full variable domain, in which reference TRBV28 and TRBJ2-5 provide the parts outside the CDR3, is DVKVTQSSRYLVKRTGEKVFLECVQDMDHENMFWYRQDPGLGLRLIYFSYDVKMKEKGDIPEGYSVSREKKERFSLILESASTNQTSMYLCASSLQRTQYFGPGTRLLVL.